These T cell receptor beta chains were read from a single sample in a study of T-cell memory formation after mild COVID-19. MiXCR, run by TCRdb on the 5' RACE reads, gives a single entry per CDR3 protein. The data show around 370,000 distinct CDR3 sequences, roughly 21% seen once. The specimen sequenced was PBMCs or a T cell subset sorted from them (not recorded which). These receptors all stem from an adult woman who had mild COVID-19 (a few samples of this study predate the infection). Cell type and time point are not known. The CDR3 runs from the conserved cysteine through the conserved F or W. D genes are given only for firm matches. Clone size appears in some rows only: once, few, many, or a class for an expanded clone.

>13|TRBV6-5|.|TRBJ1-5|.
TGTGCCAGCAGTTATGAACGAAATCAGCCCCAGCATTTT
CASSYERNQPQHF
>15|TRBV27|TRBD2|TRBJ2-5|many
TGTGCCAGCAGTTCGCTAGCGGGGGGGCAGGAGACCCAGTACTTC
CASSSLAGGQETQYF
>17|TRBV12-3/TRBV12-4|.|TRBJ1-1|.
TGTGCCAGCCGACCCTTGGGCGCTTCCAGCACCGACACTGAAGCTTTCTTT
CASRPLGASSTDTEAFF
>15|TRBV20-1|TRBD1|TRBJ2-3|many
TGCAGTGCTAGCTCAGGGACAGCGTCCACAGATACGCAGTATTTT
CSASSGTASTDTQYF
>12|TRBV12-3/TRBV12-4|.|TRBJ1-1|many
TGTGCCAGCAGTTTGGGTCCGACTGAAGCTTTCTTT
CASSLGPTEAFF
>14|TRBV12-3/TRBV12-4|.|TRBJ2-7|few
TGTGCCAGCAGTATAACAGGGCCTGGGTACGAGCAGTACTTC
CASSITGPGYEQYF
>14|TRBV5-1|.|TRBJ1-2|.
TGCGCCAGCAGCTTGGTTCGGGAGCCCCCTGGCTACACCTTC
CASSLVREPPGYTF
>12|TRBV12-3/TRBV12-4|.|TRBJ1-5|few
TGTGCCAGCAGGAACCTCAATCAGCCCCAGCATTTT
CASRNLNQPQHF
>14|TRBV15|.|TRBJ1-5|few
TGTGCCACCAGCAGAGGACTGGTGGATCAGCCCCAGCATTTT
CATSRGLVDQPQHF
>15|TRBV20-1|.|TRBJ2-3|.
TGCAGTGCGCCTCAGGAGGGGGGAAGCACAGATACGCAGTATTTT
CSAPQEGGSTDTQYF
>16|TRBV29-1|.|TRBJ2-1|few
TGCAGCGTTGCCCGGGAATTTTTCCAATCCTACAATGAGCAGTTCTTC
CSVAREFFQSYNEQFF
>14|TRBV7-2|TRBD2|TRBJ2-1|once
TGTGCCAGCAGCTTAGCCCTAGCGGGAGACGATCGGTTCTTC
CASSLALAGDDRFF
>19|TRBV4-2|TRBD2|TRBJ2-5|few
TGTGCCAGCAGCGAGGGATACCCGGGACTAGCGGGAGGGCAAGAGACCCAGTACTTC
CASSEGYPGLAGGQETQYF
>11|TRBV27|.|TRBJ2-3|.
TGTGCCAGCAGTTCCCAAGCTACGCAGTATTTT
CASSSQATQYF
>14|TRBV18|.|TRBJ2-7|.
TGTGCCAGCTCACCAGGGCCACTGAGTTACGAGCAGTACTTC
CASSPGPLSYEQYF
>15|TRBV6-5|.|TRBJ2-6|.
TGTGCCAGCAGTGACGGGTCCGCTGGGGCCAACGTCCTGACTTTC
CASSDGSAGANVLTF
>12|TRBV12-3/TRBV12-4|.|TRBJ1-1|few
TGTGCCAGCAAAGTCGGGGACACTGAAGCTTTCTTT
CASKVGDTEAFF
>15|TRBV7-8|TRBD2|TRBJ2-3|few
TGTGCCAGCAGCGGGCGGACTAGCGGCACAGATACGCAGTATTTT
CASSGRTSGTDTQYF
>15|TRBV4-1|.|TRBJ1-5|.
TGCGCCAGCAGCCAAGCAATGTATAGCAATCAGCCCCAGCATTTT
CASSQAMYSNQPQHF
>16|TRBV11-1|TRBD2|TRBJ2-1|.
TGTGCCAGCAGCCGACTAGTCAGCGGGGGATACAATGAGCAGTTCTTC
CASSRLVSGGYNEQFF
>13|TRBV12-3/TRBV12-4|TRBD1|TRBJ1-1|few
TGTGCCAGCAGGGCAGACAGGGCCCCTGAAGCTTTCTTT
CASRADRAPEAFF
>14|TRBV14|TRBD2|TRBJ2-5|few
TGTGCCAGCAGCCAAACTAGCGGGAAAGAGACCCAGTACTTC
CASSQTSGKETQYF
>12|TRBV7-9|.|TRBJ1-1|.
TGTGCCAGCAGCTTATCTAGTGCTGAAGCTTTCTTT
CASSLSSAEAFF
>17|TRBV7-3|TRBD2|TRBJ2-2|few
TGTGCCAGCAGCTTAATCGGGACTAGCAAGAACACCGGGGAGCTGTTTTTT
CASSLIGTSKNTGELFF
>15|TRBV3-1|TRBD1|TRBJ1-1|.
TGTGCCAGCAGCCCTTCGGGGACAGGGAACACTGAAGCTTTCTTT
CASSPSGTGNTEAFF
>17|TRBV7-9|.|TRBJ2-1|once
TGTGCCAGCAGCTTAGCCACCTACAGGGCCATCGGGGATGAGCAGTTCTTC
CASSLATYRAIGDEQFF
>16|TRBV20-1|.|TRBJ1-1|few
TGCAGTGCTAGAGACCACTCCTTTGAGGGGAACACTGAAGCTTTCTTT
CSARDHSFEGNTEAFF
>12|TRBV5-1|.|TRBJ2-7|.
TGCGCCAGCGGGGGACCGGCGGAGGAGCAGTACTTC
CASGGPAEEQYF
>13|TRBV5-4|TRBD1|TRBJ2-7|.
TGTGCCAGCAGCGGGGGGACAGGCTACGAGCAGTACTTC
CASSGGTGYEQYF
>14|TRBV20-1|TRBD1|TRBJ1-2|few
TGCAGTGCCAATCCGGGACAGTTTAACTATGGCTACACCTTC
CSANPGQFNYGYTF
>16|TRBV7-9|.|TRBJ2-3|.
TGTGCCAGCAGCTTAAAGGGCCGGGGCCCCACAGATACGCAGTATTTT
CASSLKGRGPTDTQYF
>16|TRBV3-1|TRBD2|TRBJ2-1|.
TGTGCCAGCAGCCAAGCCGGGGGGAGCTCCTACAATGAGCAGTTCTTC
CASSQAGGSSYNEQFF
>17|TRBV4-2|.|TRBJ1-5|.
TGTGCCAGCAGCCAAGATTTGGTAACGACAGCGTTTCAGCCCCAGCATTTT
CASSQDLVTTAFQPQHF
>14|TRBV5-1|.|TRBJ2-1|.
TGCGCCAGCAGCTTGGCCTTTGCGGAGCATGAGCAGTTCTTC
CASSLAFAEHEQFF
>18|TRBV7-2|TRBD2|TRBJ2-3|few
TGTGCCAGCAGCCCACCTGGACTAGCGGGGAGAGTCACAGATACGCAGTATTTT
CASSPPGLAGRVTDTQYF
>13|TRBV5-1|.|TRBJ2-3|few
TGCGCCAGCAGCTCAACCAGTACAGATACGCAGTATTTT
CASSSTSTDTQYF
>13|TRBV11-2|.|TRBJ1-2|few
TGTGCCAGCAGCCATCCACAGGGTTATGGCTACACCTTC
CASSHPQGYGYTF
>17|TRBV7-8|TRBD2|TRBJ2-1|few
TGTGCCAGCAGCTTACCCTCTAGCGGGGGAACCTACAATGAGCAGTTCTTC
CASSLPSSGGTYNEQFF
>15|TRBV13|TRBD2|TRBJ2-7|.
TGTGCCAGCAGCCCACCCTCTAGCGGGGGTTACGAGCAGTACTTC
CASSPPSSGGYEQYF
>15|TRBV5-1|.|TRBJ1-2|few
TGCGCCAGCAGCTTGGCCTTCAGCTCTGGCTATGGCTACACCTTC
CASSLAFSSGYGYTF
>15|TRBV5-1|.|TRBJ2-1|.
TGCGCCAGCAGCTTTGACAGGACTACTTACAATGAGCAGTTCTTC
CASSFDRTTYNEQFF
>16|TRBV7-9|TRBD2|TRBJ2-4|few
TGTGCCAGCAGCTCCTCTAGCGGGCAAGCCAAAAACATTCAGTACTTC
CASSSSSGQAKNIQYF
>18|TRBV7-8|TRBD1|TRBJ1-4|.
TGTGCCAGCAGCGCGTTAAAGAGACAGGGGAAGAACGATGAAAAACTGTTTTTT
CASSALKRQGKNDEKLFF
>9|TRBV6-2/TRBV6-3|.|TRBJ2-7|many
TGTGCCAGCAGTTACGAGCAGTACTTC
CASSYEQYF